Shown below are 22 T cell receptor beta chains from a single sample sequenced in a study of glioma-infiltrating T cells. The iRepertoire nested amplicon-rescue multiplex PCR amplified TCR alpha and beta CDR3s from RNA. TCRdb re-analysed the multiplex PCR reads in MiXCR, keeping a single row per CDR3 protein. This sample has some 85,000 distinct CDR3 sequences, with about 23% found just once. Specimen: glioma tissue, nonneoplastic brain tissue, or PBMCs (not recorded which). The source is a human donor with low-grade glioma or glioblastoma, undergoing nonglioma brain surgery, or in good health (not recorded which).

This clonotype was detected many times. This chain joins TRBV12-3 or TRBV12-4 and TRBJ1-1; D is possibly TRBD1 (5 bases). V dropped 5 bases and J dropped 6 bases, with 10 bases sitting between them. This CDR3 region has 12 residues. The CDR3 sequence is CASSQGFAEAFF. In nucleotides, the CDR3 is TGTGCCAGCAGTCAGGGTTTTGCTGAAGCTTTCTTT.

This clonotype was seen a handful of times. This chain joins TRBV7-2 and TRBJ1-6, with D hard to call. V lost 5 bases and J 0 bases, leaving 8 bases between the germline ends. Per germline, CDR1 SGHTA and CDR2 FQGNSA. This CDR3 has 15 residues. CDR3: CASSRLSSYNSPLHF. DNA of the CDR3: TGTGCCAGCAGCAGATTGAGCTCCTATAATTCACCCCTCCACTTT.

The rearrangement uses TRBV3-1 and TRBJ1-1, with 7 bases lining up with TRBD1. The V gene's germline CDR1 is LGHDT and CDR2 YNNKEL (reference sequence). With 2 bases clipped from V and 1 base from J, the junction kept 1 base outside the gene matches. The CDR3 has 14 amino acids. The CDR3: CASSQHRGNTEAFF. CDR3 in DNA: TGTGCCAGCAGCCAACACAGGGGGAACACTGAAGCTTTCTTT.

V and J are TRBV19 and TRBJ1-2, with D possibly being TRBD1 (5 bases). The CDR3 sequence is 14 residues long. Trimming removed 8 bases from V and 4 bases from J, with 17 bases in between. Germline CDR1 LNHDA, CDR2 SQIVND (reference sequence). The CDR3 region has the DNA TGTGCCAGTCTTGCCGGGACGGGCCCCTATGGCTACACCTTC. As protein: CASLAGTGPYGYTF.

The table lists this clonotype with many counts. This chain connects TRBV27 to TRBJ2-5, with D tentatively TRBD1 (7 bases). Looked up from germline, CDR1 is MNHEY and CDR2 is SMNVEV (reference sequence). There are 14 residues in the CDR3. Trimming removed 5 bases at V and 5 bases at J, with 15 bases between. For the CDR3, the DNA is TGTGCCAGCAGTCCGCTGACAGGGAGGGAGACCCAGTACTTC. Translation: CASSPLTGRETQYF.

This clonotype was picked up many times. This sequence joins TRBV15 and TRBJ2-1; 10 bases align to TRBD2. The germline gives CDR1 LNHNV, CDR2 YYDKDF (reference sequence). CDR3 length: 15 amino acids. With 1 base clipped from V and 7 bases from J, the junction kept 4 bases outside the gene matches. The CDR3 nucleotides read TGTGCCACCAGCAGAGGTAGCGGGGGGAGGAATGAGCAGTTCTTC. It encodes CATSRGSGGRNEQFF.

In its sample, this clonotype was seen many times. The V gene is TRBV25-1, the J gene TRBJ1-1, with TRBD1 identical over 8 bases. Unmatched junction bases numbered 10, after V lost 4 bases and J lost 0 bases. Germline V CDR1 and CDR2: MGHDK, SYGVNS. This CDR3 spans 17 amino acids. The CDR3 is CASSGRTGRLMNTEAFF. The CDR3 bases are TGTGCCAGCAGTGGTCGGACAGGGAGGTTAATGAACACTGAAGCTTTCTTT. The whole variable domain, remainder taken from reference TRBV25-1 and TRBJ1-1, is EADIYQTPRYLVIGTGKKITLECSQTMGHDKMYWYQQDPGMELHLIHYSYGVNSTEKGDLSSESTVSRIRTEHFPLTLESARPSHTSQYLCASSGRTGRLMNTEAFFGQGTRLTVV.

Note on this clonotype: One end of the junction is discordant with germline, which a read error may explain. The CDR3 coding sequence is TGCAGCGTTTTCTGGGGCTCCGAGATGGGCTTC. Amino acids: CSVFWGSEMGF. V and J are TRBV29-1 and TRBJ2-4; TRBD1 might be the D (5 bases). This CDR3 spans 11 amino acids. CDR1 SQVTM and CDR2 ANQGSEA come from the germline V gene.

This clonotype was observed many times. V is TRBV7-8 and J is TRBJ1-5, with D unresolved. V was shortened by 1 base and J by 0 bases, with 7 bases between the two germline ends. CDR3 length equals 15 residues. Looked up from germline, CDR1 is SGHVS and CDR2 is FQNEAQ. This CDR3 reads CASSLVAVSNQPQHF. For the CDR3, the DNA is TGTGCCAGCAGCTTAGTTGCAGTTAGCAATCAGCCCCAGCATTTT.

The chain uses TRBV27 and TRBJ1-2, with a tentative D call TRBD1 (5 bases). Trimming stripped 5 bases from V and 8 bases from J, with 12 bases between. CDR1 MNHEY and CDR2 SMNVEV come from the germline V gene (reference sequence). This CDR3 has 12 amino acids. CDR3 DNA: TGTGCCAGCAGTAATACCGGGGGGGGCTACACCTTC. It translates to CASSNTGGGYTF.

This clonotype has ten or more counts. CDR3 in DNA: TGTGCCAGCAGTGGGTTGCGGGGGCCAACCGGGGAGCTGTTTTTT. This encodes CASSGLRGPTGELFF. The rearrangement joins TRBV2 to TRBJ2-2; D is possibly TRBD2 (7 bases). This CDR3 comprises 15 residues. Trimming stripped 4 bases from V and 5 bases from J, with 14 bases between. Germline CDR1 SNHLY, CDR2 FYNNEI. Using reference TRBV2 and TRBJ2-2 for the parts outside the CDR3, the full variable domain is EPEVTQTPSHQVTQMGQEVILRCVPISNHLYFYWYRQILGQKVEFLVSFYNNEISEKSEIFDDQFSVERPDGSNFTLKIRSTKLEDSAMYFCASSGLRGPTGELFFGEGSRLTVL.

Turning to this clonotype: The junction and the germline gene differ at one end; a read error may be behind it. The CDR3 reads CASSLEGGESAPAF. As DNA, the CDR3 is TGTGCCAGCAGCTTAGAGGGCGGGGAATCAGCCCCAGCATTT. The chain uses TRBV7-6 and TRBJ1-5; D uncertain. Germline V CDR1 and CDR2: SGHVS, FNYEAQ. The CDR3 has 14 residues.

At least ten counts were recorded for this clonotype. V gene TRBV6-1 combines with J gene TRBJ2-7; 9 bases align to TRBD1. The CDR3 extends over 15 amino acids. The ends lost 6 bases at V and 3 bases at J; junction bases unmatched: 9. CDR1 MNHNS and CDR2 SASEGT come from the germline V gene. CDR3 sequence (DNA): TGTGCCAGCAGCACCGTCGGGACAGGGTACTACGAGCAGTACTTC. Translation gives CASSTVGTGYYEQYF.

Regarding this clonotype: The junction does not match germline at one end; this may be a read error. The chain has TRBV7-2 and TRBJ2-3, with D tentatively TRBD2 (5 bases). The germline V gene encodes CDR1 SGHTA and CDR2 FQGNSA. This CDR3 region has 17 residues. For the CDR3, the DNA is TGTGCCAGCAGCTTAACTCCCCTATCGGGGTACACAGATGCGCAGTATTTT. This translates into CASSLTPLSGYTDAQYF.

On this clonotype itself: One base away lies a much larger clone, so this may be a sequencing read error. The CDR3 reads CASNLTLEQETQYF. CDR3 DNA sequence: TGTGCCAGCAACTTGACCCTAGAACAAGAGACCCAGTACTTC. V is TRBV7-9 and J is TRBJ2-5; D is undetermined. CDR1 and CDR2 from the germline V gene are SEHNR and FQNEAQ (reference sequence). Between the trimmed V and J ends, which lost 7 bases and 2 bases, there was a span of 14 bases. This CDR3 contains 14 residues.

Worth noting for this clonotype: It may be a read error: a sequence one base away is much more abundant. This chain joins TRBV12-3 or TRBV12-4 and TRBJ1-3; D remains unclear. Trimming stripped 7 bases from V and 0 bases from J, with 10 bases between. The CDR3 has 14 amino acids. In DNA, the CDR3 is TGTGCCAGCAACCGGGCCTTCTCTGGAAACACCATATATTTT. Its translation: CASNRAFSGNTIYF.

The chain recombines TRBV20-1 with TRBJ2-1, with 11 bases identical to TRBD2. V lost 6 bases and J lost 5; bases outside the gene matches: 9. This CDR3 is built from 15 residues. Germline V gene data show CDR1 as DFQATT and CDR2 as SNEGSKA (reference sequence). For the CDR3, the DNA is TGCAGTGCCGTTTCCGGGACTAGCGGCAACAATGAGCAGTTCTTC. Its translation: CSAVSGTSGNNEQFF.

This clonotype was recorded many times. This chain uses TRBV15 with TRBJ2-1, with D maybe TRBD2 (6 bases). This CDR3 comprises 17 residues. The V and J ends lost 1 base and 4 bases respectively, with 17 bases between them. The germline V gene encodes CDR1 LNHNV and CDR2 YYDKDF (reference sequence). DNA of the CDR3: TGTGCCACCAGCAGAGTCCGTGGGGGGAGAACATACAATGAGCAGTTCTTC. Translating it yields CATSRVRGGRTYNEQFF.

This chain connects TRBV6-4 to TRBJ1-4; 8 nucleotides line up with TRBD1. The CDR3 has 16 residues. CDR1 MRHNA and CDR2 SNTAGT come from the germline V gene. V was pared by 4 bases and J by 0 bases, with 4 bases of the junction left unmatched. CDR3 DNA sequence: TGTGCCAGCAGTGCCGGACAGGGCACAACTAATGAAAAACTGTTTTTT. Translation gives CASSAGQGTTNEKLFF.

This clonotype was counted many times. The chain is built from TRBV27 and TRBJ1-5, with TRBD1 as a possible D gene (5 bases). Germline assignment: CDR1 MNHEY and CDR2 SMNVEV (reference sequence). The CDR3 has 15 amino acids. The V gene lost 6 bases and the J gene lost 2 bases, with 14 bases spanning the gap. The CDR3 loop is CASSPTRGRNQPQHF. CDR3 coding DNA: TGTGCCAGCAGCCCCACTAGGGGTCGCAATCAGCCCCAGCATTTT.

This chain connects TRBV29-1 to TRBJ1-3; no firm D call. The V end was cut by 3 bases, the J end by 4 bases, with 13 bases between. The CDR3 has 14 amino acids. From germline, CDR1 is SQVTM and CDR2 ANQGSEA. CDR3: CSVESGGKGNTIYF. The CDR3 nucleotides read TGCAGCGTTGAGTCCGGAGGCAAAGGAAACACCATATATTTT.

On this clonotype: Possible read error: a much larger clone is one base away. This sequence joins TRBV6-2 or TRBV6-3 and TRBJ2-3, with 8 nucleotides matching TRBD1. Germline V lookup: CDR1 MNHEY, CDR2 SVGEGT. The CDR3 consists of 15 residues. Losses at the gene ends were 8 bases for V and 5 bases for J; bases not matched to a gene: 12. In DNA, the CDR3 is TGTGCCAGCTCCGCAGAGACAGGGGCAGAAGATACGCAGTATTTT. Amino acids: CASSAETGAEDTQYF.